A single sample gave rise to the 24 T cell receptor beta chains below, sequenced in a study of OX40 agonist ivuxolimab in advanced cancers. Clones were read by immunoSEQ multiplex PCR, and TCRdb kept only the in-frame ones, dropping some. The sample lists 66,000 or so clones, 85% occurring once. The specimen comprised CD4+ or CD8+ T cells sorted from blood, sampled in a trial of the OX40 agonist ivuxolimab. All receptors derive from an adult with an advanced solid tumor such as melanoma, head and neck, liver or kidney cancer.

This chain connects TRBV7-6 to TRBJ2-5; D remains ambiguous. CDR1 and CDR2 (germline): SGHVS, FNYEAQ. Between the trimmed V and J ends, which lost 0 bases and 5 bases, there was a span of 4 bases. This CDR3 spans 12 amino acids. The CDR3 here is CASSLAAETQYF. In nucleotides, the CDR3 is TGTGCCAGCAGCTTAGCGGCGGAGACCCAGTACTTC. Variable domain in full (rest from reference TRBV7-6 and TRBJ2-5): GAGVSQSPRYKVTKRGQDVALRCDPISGHVSLYWYRQALGQGPEFLTYFNYEAQQDKSGLPNDRFSAERPEGSISTLTIQRTEQRDSAMYRCASSLAAETQYFGPGTRLLVL.

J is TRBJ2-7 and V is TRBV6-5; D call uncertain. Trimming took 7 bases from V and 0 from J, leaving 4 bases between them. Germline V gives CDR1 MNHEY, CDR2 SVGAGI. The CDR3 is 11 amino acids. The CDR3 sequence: CASTSSYEQYF. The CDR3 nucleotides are TGTGCCAGCACGTCCTCCTACGAGCAGTACTTC.

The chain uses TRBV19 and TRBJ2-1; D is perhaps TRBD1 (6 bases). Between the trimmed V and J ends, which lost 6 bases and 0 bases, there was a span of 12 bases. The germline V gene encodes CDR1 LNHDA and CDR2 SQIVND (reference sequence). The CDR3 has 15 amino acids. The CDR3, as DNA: TGTGCCAGTAGGAAGACAGGATACTCCTACAATGAGCAGTTCTTC. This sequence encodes CASRKTGYSYNEQFF.

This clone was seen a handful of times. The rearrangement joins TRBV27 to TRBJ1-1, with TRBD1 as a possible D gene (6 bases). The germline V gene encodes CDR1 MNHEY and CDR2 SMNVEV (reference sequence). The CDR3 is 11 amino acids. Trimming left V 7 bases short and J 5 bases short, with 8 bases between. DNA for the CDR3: TGTGCCAGCATGAGGGGGACTGAAGCTTTCTTT. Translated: CASMRGTEAFF.

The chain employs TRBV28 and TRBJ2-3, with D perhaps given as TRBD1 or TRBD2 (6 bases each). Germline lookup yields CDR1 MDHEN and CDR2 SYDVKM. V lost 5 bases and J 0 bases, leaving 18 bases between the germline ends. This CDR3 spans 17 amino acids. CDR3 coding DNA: TGTGCCAGCAGTCCCCAAAAGGGGGGCCGTAGCACAGATACGCAGTATTTT. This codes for CASSPQKGGRSTDTQYF.

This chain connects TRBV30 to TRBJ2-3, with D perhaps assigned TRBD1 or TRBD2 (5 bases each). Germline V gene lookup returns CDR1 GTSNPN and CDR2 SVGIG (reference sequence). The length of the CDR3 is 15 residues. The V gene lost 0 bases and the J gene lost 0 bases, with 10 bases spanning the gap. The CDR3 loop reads CAWSVSGASTDTQYF. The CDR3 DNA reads TGTGCCTGGAGTGTTTCCGGGGCTAGCACAGATACGCAGTATTTT.

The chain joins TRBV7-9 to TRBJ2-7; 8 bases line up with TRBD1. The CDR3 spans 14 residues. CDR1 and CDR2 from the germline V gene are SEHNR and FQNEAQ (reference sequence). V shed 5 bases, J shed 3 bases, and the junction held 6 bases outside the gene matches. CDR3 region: CASSRTGTSYEQYF. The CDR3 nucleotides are TGTGCCAGCAGCCGGACAGGGACCAGCTACGAGCAGTACTTC.

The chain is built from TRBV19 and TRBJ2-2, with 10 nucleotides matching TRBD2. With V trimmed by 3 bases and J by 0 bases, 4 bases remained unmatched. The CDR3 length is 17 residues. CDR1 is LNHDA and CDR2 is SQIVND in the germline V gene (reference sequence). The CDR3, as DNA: TGTGCCAGTAGTATGTCTAGCGGGAGATCGAACACCGGGGAGCTGTTTTTT. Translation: CASSMSSGRSNTGELFF.

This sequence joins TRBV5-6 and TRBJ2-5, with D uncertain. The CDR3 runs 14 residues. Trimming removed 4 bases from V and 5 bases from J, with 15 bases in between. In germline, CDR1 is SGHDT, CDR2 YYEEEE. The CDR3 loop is CASSRRSPGETQYF. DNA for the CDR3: TGTGCCAGCAGCCGTCGGAGCCCCGGGGAGACCCAGTACTTC.

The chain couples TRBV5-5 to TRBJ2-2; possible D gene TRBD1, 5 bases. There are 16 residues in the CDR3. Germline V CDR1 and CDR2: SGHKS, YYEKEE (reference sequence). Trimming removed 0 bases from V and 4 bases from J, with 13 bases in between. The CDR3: CASSLAQLGVTGELFF. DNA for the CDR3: TGTGCCAGCAGCTTGGCCCAGTTAGGGGTCACCGGGGAGCTGTTTTTT. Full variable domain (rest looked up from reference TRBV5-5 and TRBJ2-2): DAGVTQSPTHLIKTRGQQVTLRCSPISGHKSVSWYQQVLGQGPQFIFQYYEKEERGRGNFPDRFSARQFPNYSSELNVNALLLGDSALYLCASSLAQLGVTGELFFGEGSRLTVL.

CDR3 amino acids: CASSRGLSTDTQYF. CDR3 DNA: TGTGCCAGTAGTAGGGGACTGTCCACAGATACGCAGTATTTT. The V call is TRBV19, the J call TRBJ2-3; a weak D match, TRBD2 (6 bases). Germline V gene sequence: CDR1 LNHDA, CDR2 SQIVND (reference sequence). V gave up 4 bases and J gave up 2 bases, with 10 bases separating them. The CDR3 sequence is 14 residues long.

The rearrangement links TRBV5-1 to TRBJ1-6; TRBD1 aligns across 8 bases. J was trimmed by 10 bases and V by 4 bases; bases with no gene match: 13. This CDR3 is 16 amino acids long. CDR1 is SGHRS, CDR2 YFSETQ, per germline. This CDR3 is CASSQTPGTGASPLHF. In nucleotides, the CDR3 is TGCGCCAGCAGCCAAACTCCCGGGACAGGCGCATCACCCCTCCACTTT.

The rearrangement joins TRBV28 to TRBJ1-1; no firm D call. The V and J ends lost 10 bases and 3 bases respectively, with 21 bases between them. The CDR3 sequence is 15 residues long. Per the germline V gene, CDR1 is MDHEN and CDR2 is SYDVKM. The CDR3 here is CAISRRRVLDTEAFF. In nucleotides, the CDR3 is TGTGCCATCTCTCGCCGAAGGGTTCTGGACACTGAAGCTTTCTTT.

Here the CDR3 DNA reads TGTGCCATCACCAGGGGGCGGGCAGATACGCAGTATTTT. Encoded protein: CAITRGRADTQYF. This sequence joins TRBV10-3 and TRBJ2-3; 8 bases are a match to TRBD1. CDR1 and CDR2 (germline): ENHRY, SYGVKD. The CDR3 is 13 amino acids. Unmatched junction bases numbered 4, after V lost 7 bases and J lost 4 bases.

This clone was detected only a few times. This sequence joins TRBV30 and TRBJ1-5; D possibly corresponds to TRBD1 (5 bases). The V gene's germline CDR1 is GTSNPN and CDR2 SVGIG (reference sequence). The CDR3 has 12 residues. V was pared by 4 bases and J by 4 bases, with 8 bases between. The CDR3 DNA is TGTGCCTGGAAGGAGGGGAATCAGCCCCAGCATTTT. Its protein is CAWKEGNQPQHF.

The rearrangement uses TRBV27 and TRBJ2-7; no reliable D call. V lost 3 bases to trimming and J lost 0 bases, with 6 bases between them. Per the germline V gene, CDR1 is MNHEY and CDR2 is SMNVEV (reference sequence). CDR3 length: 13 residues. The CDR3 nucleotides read TGTGCCAGCAGTTTTCCCGGCTCCTACGAGCAGTACTTC. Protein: CASSFPGSYEQYF.

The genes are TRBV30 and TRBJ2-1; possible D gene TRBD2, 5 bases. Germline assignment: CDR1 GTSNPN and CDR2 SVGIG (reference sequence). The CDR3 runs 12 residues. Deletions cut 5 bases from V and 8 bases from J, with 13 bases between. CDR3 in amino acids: CAWGRVPHEQFF. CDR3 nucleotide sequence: TGTGCCTGGGGGAGAGTCCCCCATGAGCAGTTCTTC.

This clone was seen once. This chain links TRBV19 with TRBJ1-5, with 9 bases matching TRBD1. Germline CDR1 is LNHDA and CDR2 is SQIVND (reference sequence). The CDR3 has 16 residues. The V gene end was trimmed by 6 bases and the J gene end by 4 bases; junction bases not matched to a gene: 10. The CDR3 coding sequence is TGTGCCAGTAGGAGGAGGGACAGGGATGGGAATCAGCCCCAGCATTTT. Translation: CASRRRDRDGNQPQHF.

CDR3: CASSVGRASGNTIYF. Here the CDR3 DNA reads TGTGCCAGCAGCGTAGGAAGGGCCTCTGGAAACACCATATATTTT. The chain employs TRBV9 and TRBJ1-3; D gene uncertain. V dropped 0 bases and J dropped 0 bases, with 7 bases sitting between them. Germline V gene data show CDR1 as SGDLS and CDR2 as YYNGEE. This CDR3 is 15 amino acids long.

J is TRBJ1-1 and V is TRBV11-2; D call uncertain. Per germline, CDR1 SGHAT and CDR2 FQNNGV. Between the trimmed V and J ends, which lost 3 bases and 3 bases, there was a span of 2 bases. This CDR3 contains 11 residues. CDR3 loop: CASSLHTEAFF. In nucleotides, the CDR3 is TGTGCCAGCAGCTTGCACACTGAAGCTTTCTTT.

The CDR3 reads CASSVGGPFTDTQYF. The CDR3 DNA sequence: TGTGCCAGCAGCGTAGGGGGGCCCTTCACAGATACGCAGTATTTT. The chain combines TRBV9 with TRBJ2-3, with D maybe TRBD1 (6 bases). The CDR3 runs 15 residues. The germline V and J ends were trimmed by 0 bases and 2 bases, with 10 bases remaining between them. Germline V gene sequence: CDR1 SGDLS, CDR2 YYNGEE.

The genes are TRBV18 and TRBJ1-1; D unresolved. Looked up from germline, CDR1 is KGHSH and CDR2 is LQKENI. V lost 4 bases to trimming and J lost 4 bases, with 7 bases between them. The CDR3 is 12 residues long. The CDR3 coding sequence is TGTGCCAGCTCACGGACTGGCACTGAAGCTTTCTTT. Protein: CASSRTGTEAFF.

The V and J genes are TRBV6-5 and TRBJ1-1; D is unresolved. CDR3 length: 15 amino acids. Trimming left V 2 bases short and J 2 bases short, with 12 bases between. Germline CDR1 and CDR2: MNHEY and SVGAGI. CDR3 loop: CASSYGYQVNTEAFF. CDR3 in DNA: TGTGCCAGCAGTTACGGGTACCAAGTTAACACTGAAGCTTTCTTT.

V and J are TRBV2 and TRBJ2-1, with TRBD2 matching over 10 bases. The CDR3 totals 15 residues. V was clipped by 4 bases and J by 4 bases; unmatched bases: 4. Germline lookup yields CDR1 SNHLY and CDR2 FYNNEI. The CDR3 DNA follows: TGTGCCAGCAGTGGGGAGCGGGAGGGATACAATGAGCAGTTCTTC. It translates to CASSGEREGYNEQFF.